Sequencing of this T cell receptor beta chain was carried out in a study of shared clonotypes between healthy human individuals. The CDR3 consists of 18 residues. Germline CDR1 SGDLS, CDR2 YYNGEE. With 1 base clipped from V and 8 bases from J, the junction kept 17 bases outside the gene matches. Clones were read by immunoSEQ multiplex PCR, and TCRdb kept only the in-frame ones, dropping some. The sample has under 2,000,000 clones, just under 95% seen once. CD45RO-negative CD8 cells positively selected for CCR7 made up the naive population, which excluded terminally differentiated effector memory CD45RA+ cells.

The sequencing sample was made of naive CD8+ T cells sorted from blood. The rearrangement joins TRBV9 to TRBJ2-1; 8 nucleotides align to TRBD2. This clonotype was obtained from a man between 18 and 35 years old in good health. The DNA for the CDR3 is TGTGCCAGCAGCGTACAACTCCCTTCGGACGAGACTAGCGATGAGCAGTTCTTC. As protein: CASSVQLPSDETSDEQFF.